These 2 T cell receptor beta chains were sequenced from one sample in a study of blood T cell repertoires in COVID-19. Profiled with immunoSEQ multiplex PCR; TCRdb holds only in-frame clones, not every one. This repertoire shows around 160,000 clones, under 90% found once; its top ten account for about 38%. Sequenced material: peripheral blood. The receptors come from a human donor in a cohort sampled during active COVID-19.

Of note for this clone: The sample contains more than one DNA sequence encoding this CDR3. The chain joins TRBV6-5 to TRBJ1-5, with 10 nucleotides matching TRBD1. The J segment lost 4 bases and the V segment lost 0 bases, leaving 0 bases of the junction unmatched. The germline V gene encodes CDR1 MNHEY and CDR2 SVGAGI. CDR3 length equals 15 residues. The DNA for the CDR3 is TGTGCCAGCAGTTACTCGGGACAGGGGAATCAGCCCCAGCATTTT. This encodes CASSYSGQGNQPQHF.

The rearrangement joins TRBV6-2 or TRBV6-3 to TRBJ2-1; D not certain. This CDR3 has 13 residues. Trimming took 2 bases from V and 6 from J, leaving 8 bases between them. Per the germline V gene, CDR1 is MNHEY and CDR2 is SVGEGT. In DNA form, the CDR3 reads TGTGCCAGCAGTTACATAGTAAGCAATGAGCAGTTCTTC. This gives the protein CASSYIVSNEQFF.